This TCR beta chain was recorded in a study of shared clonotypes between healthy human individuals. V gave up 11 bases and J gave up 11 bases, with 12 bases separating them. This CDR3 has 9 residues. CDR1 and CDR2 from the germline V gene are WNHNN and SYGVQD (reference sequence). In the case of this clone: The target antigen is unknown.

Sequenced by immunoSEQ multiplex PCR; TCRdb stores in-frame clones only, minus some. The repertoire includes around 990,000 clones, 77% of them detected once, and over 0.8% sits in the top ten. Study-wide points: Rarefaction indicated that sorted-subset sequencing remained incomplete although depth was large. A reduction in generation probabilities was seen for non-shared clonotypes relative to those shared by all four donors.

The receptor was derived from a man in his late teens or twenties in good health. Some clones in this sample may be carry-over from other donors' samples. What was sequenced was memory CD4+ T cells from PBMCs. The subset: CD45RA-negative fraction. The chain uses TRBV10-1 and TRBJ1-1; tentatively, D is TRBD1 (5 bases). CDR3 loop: CAPTEGAFF. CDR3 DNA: TGCGCCCCCACGGAGGGGGCTTTCTTT.